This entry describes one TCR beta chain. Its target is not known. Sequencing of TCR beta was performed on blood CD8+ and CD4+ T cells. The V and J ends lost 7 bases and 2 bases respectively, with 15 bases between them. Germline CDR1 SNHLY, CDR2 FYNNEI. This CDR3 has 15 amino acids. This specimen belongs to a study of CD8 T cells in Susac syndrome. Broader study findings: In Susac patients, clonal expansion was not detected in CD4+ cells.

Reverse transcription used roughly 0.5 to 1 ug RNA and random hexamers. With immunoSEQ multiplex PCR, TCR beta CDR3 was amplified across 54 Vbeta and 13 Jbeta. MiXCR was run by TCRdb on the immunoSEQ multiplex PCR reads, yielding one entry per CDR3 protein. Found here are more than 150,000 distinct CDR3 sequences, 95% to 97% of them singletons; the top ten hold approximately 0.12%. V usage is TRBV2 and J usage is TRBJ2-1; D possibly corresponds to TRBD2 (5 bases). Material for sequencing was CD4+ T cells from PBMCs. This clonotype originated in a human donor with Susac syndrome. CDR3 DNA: TGTGCCAGCACCGGGATTGACGCCGCCTACAATGAGCAGTTCTTC. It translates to CASTGIDAAYNEQFF.